This T cell receptor (beta chain) came from a study of cytomegalovirus exposure and HLA in healthy donors (dated by TCRdb to about 2017). Context from the whole study: According to an earlier analysis of 550 to 700 of the donors, about 179 million T cells yielded some 120 million unique TCR beta sequences and roughly 280 Gb of sequence data. Both class I and class II loci were covered by HLA typing, at four-digit resolution. Genome-wide SNP genotypes for about 55% of the 666 donors were used in a later genetic analysis, which treated that subset as a discovery cohort. Rather than using new phenotypic data, the later analysis identified candidate immune exposures from TCR beta sequences and from how often those sequences occurred across donors. Roughly five DR-DQ haplotypes were handled as single units for association and clustering, since linkage in the cohort was strong. The study profiled the T cell repertoires of 550 to 700 subjects by immunosequencing and related them to cytomegalovirus serostatus. The number of donors typed differed by locus, with about 620-630 for A, B, C, DRB1 and DQB1, around 500 for DQA1, over 600 for DPA1, and roughly 450 for DPB1. Along with the roughly 670-subject first cohort, a separate validation cohort of some 130 different subjects was used. The genetic ancestry cluster associated with self-reported Caucasian donors included 81% of the roughly 380 genotyped donors. An earlier analysis of 450 to 750 of the donors used high-throughput TCR beta sequencing to judge whether each TCR beta V gene segment behaved as functional or pseudogenic. Donor age, sex, ethnicity and CMV serostatus were compiled alongside the repertoire data. The study aimed to test whether cataloging public T cell receptors could reveal signatures of past pathogen exposure. An early release covering just under 650 HLA-typed donors comprised 250 to 350 gigabases of sequencing data and 85 million to 100 million unique TCR sequences. To study patterns of TCR occurrence, a later analysis re-analyzed previously published TCR beta repertoires from 600 to 750 donors and added high-resolution HLA genotyping. All discovery cohort repertoires had been generated on a single sequencing platform. To predict cytomegalovirus infection status, the study combined high-throughput TCR immunosequencing, statistical association of individual TCRs with disease status, and machine learning. Among about 400 genotyped donors of the cohort, an average of around 250,000 unique TCR beta nucleotide sequences was sequenced per donor, of which 15% to 20% were non-productive.

Comments on this clone: Its antigen is not yet known. Qualities for individual bases were not recorded, and no much larger clone is one base off.

In total, about 650 healthy bone marrow donors made up the cohort. Cohort members were all nominally healthy when sampled, although unrecorded immune exposures were likely present. The donor tested CMV seropositive, placing the donor among the approximately 290 seropositive members of the cohort. Each donor provided a peripheral blood sample, and peripheral blood mononuclear cells were used for TCR beta sequencing. Genomic DNA extraction from the blood cell samples was performed with the Qiagen DNeasy Blood Extraction Kit. The full study reports these points: The presence/absence analyses assumed that sequencing depth was roughly uniform across donors, and that assumption may not be true. Only TCR beta chains were sequenced in this cohort, and the absence of alpha or paired-chain data limited detectable features. In a later analysis, the rate of TCR association differed among HLA loci, with DRB1 alleles having the most associated TCRs and HLA-C alleles having the fewest. According to a later analysis, parvovirus B19, influenza, CMV and Epstein-Barr virus appeared linked to several top co-occurrence clusters. A cluster of highly shared sequence variants was judged likely to be a technical artifact of the sequencing pipeline. Because HLA typing was missing for some donors at each locus, association tests included only the typed subset. V-gene and J-gene trimming of TCR beta chains was associated with a missense DCLRE1C variant in a later genetic analysis, and the association was replicated in an independent cohort. A total of fewer than 200 TCR beta chains were listed by the study as associated with cytomegalovirus. Most TCR sequences were observed very rarely across donors, whereas some public TCRs were present in many individuals. A few of the identified cytomegalovirus-associated TCR beta chains were confirmed in vitro to be specific for cytomegalovirus antigens. The only immune exposure information available for the cohort was CMV serostatus. In an earlier analysis of some 500 of the donors, most TCR beta V segments were observed in productive rearrangements about 90% or about 30% of the time, broadly matching IMGT annotations. Correlated functional status among segregating V segments might reflect linkage disequilibrium, but an unknown experimental factor could not be ruled out. Compared with the roughly 600-donor mean, donors in an Asian-associated ancestry cluster had fewer N-insertions in productive TCRs, according to a later genetic analysis. In a later analysis, most CMV-associated TCR beta chains were found to appear HLA-restricted, with HLA associations seemingly driven largely by CMV exposure. Assigning TCR associations to individual alleles was difficult when HLA alleles, especially DR and DQ, strongly co-occurred. A further reported finding was that TCR beta sequences accurately predicted the HLA-A and HLA-B alleles for most subjects in the first cohort. In a later analysis, HLA-associated TCR beta chains were found to be more clonally expanded and to have lower generation probabilities than equally common non-associated chains. A later analysis associated approximately 17,000 TCR beta sequences with specific HLA alleles at a false discovery rate of 0.05. The 87-base-pair reads could not distinguish some IMGT-functional V segments, including TRBV6-2 and TRBV6-3, so those segments were excluded. The classifier was reported to diagnose cytomegalovirus status with high specificity and sensitivity in both the original cohort and the validation cohort. The earlier analysis of nearly 600 of the donors excluded 15 to 20 rarely observed V segments, including chromosome 9 orphons, because counts were too low. The authors suggested that the approach could potentially be generalized to other disease states and immunological phenotypes.

V is pared back by 1 base and J by 6 bases, with 16 bases lying between the germline termini. Taken from cysteine to phenylalanine, the CDR3 has 16 residues. The kept DNA is CDR3 alone, 48 bases in frame from the first base. CDR1 and CDR2, per the germline V gene, are MGHRA and YSYEKL. The library was prepared using the immunoSEQ multiplex PCR assay. For the multiplex PCR, a mixture combining 60 forward primers for TCR Vbeta segments and 13 reverse primers for TCR Jbeta segments was used. Amplification of the CDR3 region of rearranged TCR beta genes was performed with a multiplex PCR assay on genomic DNA. The amplified TCR beta libraries were sequenced on the Illumina HiSeq System as 87-base-pair reads. The original pipeline was this. A later analysis tallied around 80 million unique TCR beta chains across the roughly 610 repertoires, and around 9.9 million of those chains were shared by two or more donors. To remove PCR and sequencing errors, raw reads were error-corrected and collapsed into unique sequences using a nearest-neighbor algorithm that merged closely related sequences. Alignment of CDR3 sequences to IMGT reference sequences was used to assign V, D and J gene segments. For a sequence to be retained, a match of at least six nucleotides was required to both a V gene segment and a J gene segment. Rearrangements were classified as productive when the CDR3 lacked stop codons and remained in frame with V and J, and all other rearrangements were classified as non-productive. CDR3 was defined by IMGT convention, running from the second conserved V-encoded cysteine to the conserved J-encoded phenylalanine. In an earlier analysis of approximately 590 of the donors, sequences lacking an unambiguous match to a single V gene segment were excluded. In an earlier analysis of several hundred of the donors, V segments were called functional above 56.7% productive rearrangements and were called segregating when the between-donor standard deviation exceeded 5%. To diagnose cytomegalovirus status from the catalog of TCR beta chain sequences, a statistical classification framework was built. In a later analysis, V and J genes were assigned by comparing TCR nucleotide sequences against IMGT/GENE-DB human TR gene sequences. The TCRdist pipeline was used in a later analysis to assign CDR3 sequences and most-parsimonious VDJ recombination scenarios. In a later analysis, each TCR beta chain was defined by its CDR3 amino acid sequence together with its V-gene family, and reads without a unique V-gene family were excluded. In a later analysis, 550 to 650 highly shared, low-generation-probability nucleotide sequences were removed to address suspected cross-contamination and a sequencing artifact. In a later analysis, a clonal expansion index was calculated for each public chain from normalized within-repertoire ranks of inferred template counts. In a later analysis, generation probabilities were computed with a VDJ recombination model fitted to out-of-frame rearrangements, and the resulting probabilities were checked against IGoR. In a later analysis, TCR-TCR, TCR-HLA and TCR-CMV co-occurrence was scored with hypergeometric tests, and a repertoire-size bias correction was applied to TCR pairs. A later analysis estimated false discovery rates by permuting HLA or CMV assignments 20 times. In a later analysis, co-occurring TCRs were grouped using DBSCAN, and TCRdist sequence similarity was added for clustering within HLA-allele-positive subsets. Repertoires with fewer than 30,000 or more than 120,000 public chains were left out of co-occurrence clustering, as were about 5 repertoires with anomalous nucleotide sharing. TCRdb provides this immuneACCESS table in a form limited to in-frame rearrangements. Some clones are lacking; in checked studies, under half of them reflect an unresolved V gene, and why the rest are absent is not known. The DNA was the basis for D and trimming; V, J and clone size are from that table. Present in this sample are about 180,000 clones, around 80% of which were seen just once. Of the sample, approximately 1.5% is held by the ten largest clones.

Recombination joined TRBV4-1 with TRBJ1-5, and perhaps TRBD1 as D gene, on 5 matching bases. The sequencing input was PBMCs. This clonotype was sampled from a woman between 25 and 40 years old in good health and CMV-seropositive. The CDR3 reads as follows: CASSQVQGSSVQPQHF. DNA sequence: TGCGCCAGCAGCCAAGTGCAGGGAAGTAGTGTTCAGCCCCAGCATTTT.